Shown below are 11 T cell receptor beta chains from a single sample sequenced in a study of blood T cell repertoires in COVID-19. Profiled with immunoSEQ multiplex PCR; TCRdb holds only in-frame clones, not every one. The table records 97,000 or so clones, 90% of them present only once. What was sequenced was peripheral blood. These receptors all stem from a man in his sixties with acute or convalescent COVID-19.

The V call is TRBV19, the J call TRBJ1-2; 8 bases map to TRBD1. Germline CDR1 is LNHDA and CDR2 is SQIVND (reference sequence). The CDR3 covers 16 residues. V was pared by 1 base and J by 3 bases, with 7 bases of the junction left unmatched. CDR3: CASSIGSGGLDYGYTF. The CDR3 DNA reads TGTGCCAGTAGTATAGGGTCAGGGGGCCTGGACTATGGCTACACCTTC.

The chain combines TRBV18 with TRBJ1-2; TRBD1 is a possible D gene (5 bases). V was cut by 6 bases and J by 6 bases, with 14 bases left in between. CDR1 and CDR2 (germline): KGHSH, LQKENI. CDR3 size: 13 residues. The CDR3 protein is CASSPQGRDGYTF. For the CDR3, the DNA is TGTGCCAGCTCCCCGCAGGGCAGGGATGGCTACACCTTC.

The chain joins TRBV6-5 to TRBJ1-2, with 8 bases fitting TRBD1. Losses at the gene ends were 6 bases for V and 5 bases for J; bases not matched to a gene: 11. The CDR3 is 15 residues long. Germline values: CDR1 MNHEY, CDR2 SVGAGI. The CDR3 reads CASRDREPSNYGYTF. For the CDR3, the DNA is TGTGCCAGCAGGGACAGGGAACCAAGTAATTATGGCTACACCTTC.

The chain is built from TRBV5-8 and TRBJ1-1; D is ambiguous. V was clipped by 4 bases and J by 0 bases, with 10 bases between them. Germline CDR1 and CDR2: SGHTS and YDEGEE. This CDR3 has 14 residues. CDR3 sequence (DNA): TGTGCCAGCAGCCGCGGAGGGTTGAACACTGAAGCTTTCTTT. It is translated as CASSRGGLNTEAFF.

This sequence joins TRBV7-2 and TRBJ2-5, with 8 bases lining up with TRBD1. J was trimmed by 5 bases and V by 6 bases; bases with no gene match: 5. Germline CDR1 is SGHTA and CDR2 is FQGNSA. The CDR3 loop spans 13 amino acids. CDR3 loop: CASSQDRDETQYF. The CDR3 DNA is TGTGCCAGCAGTCAGGACAGGGACGAGACCCAGTACTTC.

The CDR3 DNA is TGCGCCAGCAGCTTGCTGGCTCCTAGCACAGATACGCAGTATTTT. Its protein is CASSLLAPSTDTQYF. V is TRBV5-1 and J is TRBJ2-3; the D is unclear. Per the germline V gene, CDR1 is SGHRS and CDR2 is YFSETQ. Trimming pared 1 base from V and 0 bases from J, leaving 9 bases between. This CDR3 region has 15 residues.

This clone is a singleton in its sample. This CDR3 reads CASSFNTGTGLGTEAFF. CDR3 DNA sequence: TGCGCCAGCAGCTTCAACACCGGGACAGGGTTGGGCACTGAAGCTTTCTTT. V usage is TRBV5-1 and J usage is TRBJ1-1; TRBD1 matches at 9 bases. The V segment lost 2 bases and the J segment 4 bases; nucleotides outside the gene matches: 12. This CDR3 contains 17 residues. Germline CDR1 and CDR2: SGHRS and YFSETQ.

The CDR3 loop reads CASSPPGQPNTEAFF. CDR3 nucleotides: TGTGCCAGCTCACCACCGGGCCAGCCGAACACTGAAGCTTTCTTT. The J gene is TRBJ1-1, the V gene TRBV18; D remains unclear. This CDR3 is 15 amino acids long. Germline V lookup: CDR1 KGHSH, CDR2 LQKENI. Trimming removed 0 bases from V and 1 base from J, with 9 bases in between.

This chain joins TRBV7-9 and TRBJ2-5; TRBD1 aligns across 8 bases. CDR1 and CDR2 (germline): SEHNR, FQNEAQ (reference sequence). The junction had 4 bases not matched to a gene; V was cut back by 3 bases and J by 1 base. The CDR3 contains 15 residues. The CDR3 bases are TGTGCCAGCAGCTTTCGGACAGGGTTCCAAGAGACCCAGTACTTC. Its translation is CASSFRTGFQETQYF.

The chain has TRBV18 and TRBJ2-7; a weak D match, TRBD2 (6 bases). CDR1 and CDR2 (germline): KGHSH, LQKENI. The CDR3 totals 12 residues. Trimming pared 6 bases from V and 3 bases from J, leaving 9 bases between. The CDR3 coding sequence is TGTGCCAGCTCGGGGACTCGCTACGAGCAGTACGTC. This encodes CASSGTRYEQYV.

This chain joins TRBV5-5 and TRBJ1-1, with D unresolved. Germline CDR1 reads SGHKS; CDR2 reads YYEKEE (reference sequence). There are 14 residues in the CDR3. V lost 1 base to trimming and J lost 1 base, with 8 bases between them. In nucleotides, the CDR3 is TGTGCCAGCAGCTTGCGGCCAGGGAACACTGAAGCTTTCTTT. This gives the protein CASSLRPGNTEAFF. The whole variable domain, remainder taken from reference TRBV5-5 and TRBJ1-1, is DAGVTQSPTHLIKTRGQQVTLRCSPISGHKSVSWYQQVLGQGPQFIFQYYEKEERGRGNFPDRFSARQFPNYSSELNVNALLLGDSALYLCASSLRPGNTEAFFGQGTRLTVV.